What follows are 11 T cell receptor beta chains derived from one specimen sequenced in a study. Clones were sequenced by immunoSEQ multiplex PCR, and TCRdb holds only the in-frame ones, with some missing. The repertoire holds under 65,000 clones, with 85% to 95% as singletons. The specimen was PBMCs. The receptors were sampled from a middle-aged man with rheumatoid arthritis.

This sequence joins TRBV7-9 and TRBJ2-1; D possibly matches TRBD1 or TRBD2 (5 bases each). CDR3 length: 14 residues. CDR1 is SEHNR and CDR2 is FQNEAQ in the germline V gene (reference sequence). The germline V and J ends were trimmed by 5 bases and 7 bases, with 15 bases remaining between them. The CDR3 DNA is TGTGCCAGCAGCCATCCGGGACGCCATAATGAGCAGTTCTTC. Residues: CASSHPGRHNEQFF.

This chain joins TRBV6-2 or TRBV6-3 and TRBJ1-5; 7 bases align to TRBD1. Germline CDR1 and CDR2: MNHEY and SVGEGT. This CDR3 region has 17 residues. V lost 4 bases, J lost 4 bases, and 13 bases stayed unmatched. In nucleotides, the CDR3 is TGTGCCAGCAGTTCCTCCCGGGCAGGGGGTTTTAATCAGCCCCAGCATTTT. It encodes CASSSSRAGGFNQPQHF.

CDR3 region: CAWSSPGQETQYF. Here the CDR3 DNA reads TGTGCCTGGAGCAGCCCGGGGCAAGAGACCCAGTACTTC. V and J are TRBV30 and TRBJ2-5; the D gene is possibly TRBD2 (5 bases). CDR1 is GTSNPN, CDR2 SVGIG, per germline (reference sequence). This CDR3 has 13 residues. Between the trimmed V and J ends, which lost 3 bases and 2 bases, there was a span of 10 bases.

This chain joins TRBV7-2 and TRBJ1-5; the D is unclear. The V gene lost 0 bases and the J gene lost 4 bases, with 10 bases spanning the gap. This CDR3 is 15 amino acids long. The germline gives CDR1 SGHTA, CDR2 FQGNSA. CDR3 residues: CASSLAVGRNQPQHF. DNA for the CDR3: TGTGCCAGCAGCTTAGCTGTAGGCAGAAATCAGCCCCAGCATTTT.

The genes are TRBV28 and TRBJ2-5, with 11 positions matching TRBD2. The CDR3 contains 16 residues. The germline CDR1 and CDR2 sequences are MDHEN and SYDVKM. V dropped 6 bases and J dropped 5; count of bases not matched to a gene: 11. The CDR3 sequence is CASRRPPSGRRETQYF. The CDR3 DNA reads TGTGCCAGCAGGCGACCCCCTAGCGGGAGGCGCGAGACCCAGTACTTC. Together with reference TRBV28 and TRBJ2-5, the CDR3 gives the full variable domain: DVKVTQSSRYLVKRTGEKVFLECVQDMDHENMFWYRQDPGLGLRLIYFSYDVKMKEKGDIPEGYSVSREKKERFSLILESASTNQTSMYLCASRRPPSGRRETQYFGPGTRLLVL.

In this sample, this clone turned up once. The CDR3 nucleotides read TGTGCCAGCAGTTTAAAGGGCACAGGGGAAAAACTGTTTTTT. Translated, it gives CASSLKGTGEKLFF. This sequence joins TRBV27 and TRBJ1-4; D perhaps matches TRBD1 (6 bases). There are 14 residues in the CDR3. Germline V gene lookup returns CDR1 MNHEY and CDR2 SMNVEV (reference sequence). V shed 2 bases and J shed 8 bases, with 12 bases lying between them.

The rearrangement links TRBV28 to TRBJ2-1, with TRBD1 matching 10 bases. Per the germline V gene, CDR1 is MDHEN and CDR2 is SYDVKM. The CDR3 has 15 amino acids. J gave up 7 bases and V 5 bases, and 8 bases lay outside the gene matches. The CDR3 DNA reads as TGTGCCAGCAGTGCCGGGACAGGGGATGCGAATGAGCAGTTCTTC. Protein: CASSAGTGDANEQFF.

The genes are TRBV27 and TRBJ1-2, with 8 bases identical to TRBD1. Germline V lookup: CDR1 MNHEY, CDR2 SMNVEV (reference sequence). The CDR3 length is 15 residues. V trimming: 0 bases; J trimming: 8 bases; junction bases outside the gene matches: 8. CDR3 nucleotide sequence: TGTGCCAGCAGTTTATCCCCCAGGGGGCTTTTAGGCTACACCTTC. This translates into CASSLSPRGLLGYTF.

The rearrangement links TRBV18 to TRBJ2-5; no definite D call. V lost 4 bases to trimming and J lost 3 bases, with 9 bases between them. Per the germline V gene, CDR1 is KGHSH and CDR2 is LQKENI. There are 13 residues in the CDR3. The CDR3 is CASSLGLEETQYF. CDR3 nucleotide sequence: TGTGCCAGCTCACTAGGGCTAGAAGAGACCCAGTACTTC.

This chain links TRBV7-3 with TRBJ2-2; D gene unclear. Germline lookup yields CDR1 SGHTA and CDR2 FQGTGA. The CDR3 runs to 15 residues. The V gene lost 5 bases and the J gene lost 2 bases, with 12 bases spanning the gap. CDR3 in DNA: TGTGCCAGCAGCACGAACCTTGTCAACACCGGGGAGCTGTTTTTT. This sequence encodes CASSTNLVNTGELFF.

This chain joins TRBV6-5 and TRBJ1-2, with D perhaps matching TRBD1 (5 bases). CDR3 length: 14 residues. Trimming cost V 2 bases and J 2 bases, with 9 bases left between them. The germline CDR1 and CDR2 sequences are MNHEY and SVGAGI. In DNA, the CDR3 is TGTGCCAGCAGTTACAGGGACGGGAACTATGGCTACACCTTC. Protein sequence: CASSYRDGNYGYTF.